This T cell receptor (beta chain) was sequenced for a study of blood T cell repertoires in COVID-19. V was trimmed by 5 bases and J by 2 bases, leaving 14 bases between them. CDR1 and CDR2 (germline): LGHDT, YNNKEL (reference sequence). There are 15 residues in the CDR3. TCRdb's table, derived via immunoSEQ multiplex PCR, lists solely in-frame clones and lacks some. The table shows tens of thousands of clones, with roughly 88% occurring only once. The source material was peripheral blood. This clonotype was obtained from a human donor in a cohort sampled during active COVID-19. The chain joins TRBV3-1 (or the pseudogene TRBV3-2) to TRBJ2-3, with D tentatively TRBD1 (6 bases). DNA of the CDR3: TGTGCCAGCAGCTTACAACAGGGACACACAGATACGCAGTATTTT. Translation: CASSLQQGHTDTQYF.